This TCR beta chain appears in the sequencing data of a study of T cell clonality in common variable immunodeficiency (dated by TCRdb to between 2014 and 2017). Findings and caveats that apply to the study as a whole: TCRbeta clonality was higher in CVID subjects than in healthy controls (t-test p = 0.018), and the increase was most characteristic of about a third of subjects. Despite equal DNA input, controls averaged around 87,000 unique sequences per sample versus roughly 30,000 in CVID samples. CVID subjects shared fewer TCRbeta clones with each other than healthy controls did (p < 0.0001). According to the authors, figuring out what caused the increased clonality in CVID would require sequencing the repertoires of T cell subpopulations. CVID TCRbeta sequences were reported to have fewer deletions and N-nucleotide insertions and to lack highly modified clones with 13 or more V deletions. Correlations between repertoire features and clinical complications were limited by patient heterogeneity within the CVID cohort.

CVID samples and control samples contributed equivalent amounts of genomic DNA as sequencing input. For every sample, a 60 bp segment covering the rearranged TCRbeta CDR3 region was amplified and then sequenced. The immunoSEQ assay, a bias-corrected multiplex PCR combined with high-throughput sequencing, was used to amplify TCRbeta. Processing in the source paper ran as follows. Every unique nucleotide sequence counted as a clone and was annotated with V, D and J genes, copy number and frequency. Sequences were labeled productive if in frame, and non-productive if out of frame or containing stop codons. As previously described, clonality was calculated on the basis of Shannon's entropy. The predicted amino acid sequences of productive clones were used to derive mean CDR3 Kyte-Doolittle hydropathy. The R hclust function was used to hierarchically cluster scaled V gene usage with Manhattan distance and complete linkage. Clone sharing by CDR3 amino acid sequence was assessed by resampling 12 repertoires per group over 100 rounds. The repertoires were searched for about 68 published EBV-specific TCRbeta sequences and a few hundred published CMV-specific TCRbeta sequences. After two CVID samples that produced fewer than 10,000 sequences were dropped from the analysis, some 42 CVID repertoires remained. This immuneACCESS table, as held by TCRdb, lists in-frame sequences with V and J called but not all clones. Of the missing ones, under half trace to an unresolved V gene in checked studies; the others have no known cause. That table is the source of V, J and clone size, and D and trimming were worked out from the DNA. For this sample, around 81,000 clones appear and none is a singleton. The ten largest clones represent 0.65% to 0.8% of the sample.

Predominantly Caucasian heritage was noted among both the CVID patients and the healthy controls. Heparinized peripheral whole blood samples of 5 to 8 ml were collected from each donor. Genomic DNA from adults with common variable immune deficiency (CVID) and from healthy adult controls was the source for sequencing TCRbeta CDR3 repertoires. The control group comprised some 22 healthy adult volunteers, approximately 12 female and approximately ten male, aged about 23 to 66 years with a mean age of around 37. Diluted blood was subjected to density centrifugation over Hypaque 1077 or Ficoll-Paque for isolation of peripheral blood mononuclear cells. Genomic DNA was obtained from unsorted mononuclear cells through either Qiagen column purification or a centrifugation-based method. This clone has at least ten counts. Its antigen remains undetermined. The TCR sequence derives from a person between 18 and 75 years old in good health. Sequenced input: peripheral blood mononuclear cells.

The CDR3 has the sequence CASSLRSFEKLFF. The CDR3 DNA, read in part, is TGTGCCAGCAGCTTACGTTCCTTTGAAAAA. The V and J genes are TRBV11-2 and TRBJ1-4; the D gene lacks a confident call. Read data end 3 residues before the CDR3 end; the end is taken from the germline J gene. The junction shows trimming of 2 bases on V and 7 bases on J, plus 8 bases between the germline ends. Inclusive of the bounding cysteine and phenylalanine, the CDR3 is 13 residues long. Sequencing covers 30 bases of the CDR3, shown here with the frame starting at base 1. Via the germline V gene, CDR1 is SGHAT and CDR2 FQNNGV.